A single sample gave rise to the 27 T cell receptor beta chains below, sequenced in a study of T cells after yellow fever vaccination. TCRdb called the 5' RACE reads again in MiXCR, with one record for every CDR3 protein. The table records hundreds of thousands of distinct CDR3 sequences, roughly a sixth of them present only once. The sample in question was PBMCs, obtained before the yellow fever booster vaccination. These receptors all come from a man aged 18-30 years who received the YFV17D yellow fever vaccine.

This chain connects TRBV4-2 to TRBJ2-5; no clear D gene. This CDR3 has 17 residues. Trimming stripped 0 bases from V and 5 bases from J, with 19 bases between. Germline CDR1 reads LGHNA; CDR2 reads YNFKEQ. For the CDR3, the DNA is TGTGCCAGCAGCCAAGATTTCTCGGCAGGCTTCCGGGAGACCCAGTACTTC. It is translated as CASSQDFSAGFRETQYF.

The chain couples TRBV10-3 to TRBJ2-3; TRBD1 matches 9 bases. V lost 2 bases, J lost 5 bases, and 5 bases stayed unmatched. From germline, CDR1 is ENHRY and CDR2 SYGVKD. The CDR3 consists of 15 residues. CDR3 loop: CAISEEGQGKDTQYF. CDR3 in DNA: TGTGCCATCAGTGAGGAGGGACAGGGAAAAGATACGCAGTATTTT.

V usage is TRBV9 and J usage is TRBJ1-2; D gene unclear. The CDR3 spans 13 residues. The germline V gene encodes CDR1 SGDLS and CDR2 YYNGEE. The ends were cut back, 3 bases at V and 1 base at J, with 7 bases in the middle. CDR3 nucleotide sequence: TGTGCCAGCAGCGGCCCGGTTAACTATGGCTACACCTTC. This sequence encodes CASSGPVNYGYTF.

Note on this clonotype: A much larger clone lies a single base off, so this may be a read error. The rearrangement uses TRBV27 and TRBJ2-7; D is unresolved. The CDR3 contains 12 residues. The germline gives CDR1 MNHEY, CDR2 SMNVEV (reference sequence). V lost 8 bases, J lost 4 bases, and 12 bases lay in between. CDR3 protein: CASGPAGYEQYF. The CDR3 bases are TGTGCCAGCGGCCCCGCCGGGTACGAGCAGTACTTC.

This chain uses TRBV11-3 with TRBJ2-1, with 7 bases identical to TRBD2. The V and J ends lost 5 bases and 10 bases, in that order; junction bases with no gene match: 8. The germline V gene has CDR1 SGHNT and CDR2 YENEEA. There are 13 residues in the CDR3. The CDR3 DNA sequence: TGTGCCAGCAGCATTAGGGGCGGGGGAGAGCAGTTCTTC. It encodes CASSIRGGGEQFF.

This clonotype appeared a few times. This chain connects TRBV6-2 or TRBV6-3 to TRBJ1-1; no clear D. The V gene lost 0 bases and the J gene lost 7 bases, with 12 bases spanning the gap. CDR1 is MNHEY, CDR2 SVGEGT, per germline. CDR3 size: 14 residues. The CDR3 sequence: CASSYSRLGSEAFF. The CDR3 nucleotides read TGTGCCAGCAGTTACTCACGGTTGGGGAGTGAAGCTTTCTTT.

This rearrangement joins TRBV5-1 to TRBJ2-2, with 11 nucleotides matching TRBD2. The trim removed 4 bases at V and 6 bases at J, leaving 5 bases unmatched. The length of the CDR3 is 15 residues. Germline V gene sequence: CDR1 SGHRS, CDR2 YFSETQ. CDR3 nucleotide sequence: TGCGCCAGCAGCGATAGCGGGGGGGCGCCCGGGGAGCTGTTTTTT. Its protein is CASSDSGGAPGELFF.

This clonotype was picked up a small number of times. CDR3 in amino acids: CASSAITDTQYF. Here the CDR3 DNA reads TGTGCCAGCAGCGCTATCACAGATACGCAGTATTTT. The gene calls are TRBV7-9 and TRBJ2-3, with no clear D. CDR3 length: 12 residues. CDR1 is SEHNR, CDR2 FQNEAQ, per germline (reference sequence). V was clipped by 5 bases and J by 2 bases, with 5 bases between them. Complete variable domain (other parts from reference TRBV7-9 and TRBJ2-3): DTGVSQNPRHKITKRGQNVTFRCDPISEHNRLYWYRQTLGQGPEFLTYFQNEAQLEKSRLLSDRFSAERPKGSFSTLEIQRTEQGDSAMYLCASSAITDTQYFGPGTRLTVL.

The chain carries TRBV5-1 and TRBJ2-5, with TRBD2 identical over 8 bases. J was trimmed by 5 bases and V by 4 bases; bases with no gene match: 10. In germline, CDR1 is SGHRS, CDR2 YFSETQ. The CDR3 spans 15 residues. This CDR3 reads CASSEGLVGFETQYF. CDR3 sequence (DNA): TGCGCCAGCAGCGAGGGACTAGTTGGGTTTGAGACCCAGTACTTC.

The J gene is TRBJ2-1, the V gene TRBV12-3 or TRBV12-4; the match to TRBD1 covers 12 bases. The CDR3 is 15 residues long. V was clipped by 6 bases and J by 12 bases; unmatched bases: 12. The CDR3 DNA follows: TGTGCCAGCAGCCCGGGACAGGGGGCCGCCCAGGGGCAGTTCTTC. Amino acid sequence: CASSPGQGAAQGQFF.

This clonotype was seen a handful of times. V usage is TRBV7-3 and J usage is TRBJ2-5, with D maybe TRBD2 (7 bases). Germline CDR1 and CDR2: SGHTA and FQGTGA. The CDR3 spans 14 residues. V was shortened by 5 bases and J by 3 bases, with 13 bases between the two germline ends. CDR3 loop: CASSPTGGEETQYF. Written as DNA, the CDR3 is TGTGCCAGCAGCCCCACGGGGGGCGAAGAGACCCAGTACTTC.

The chain is built from TRBV5-1 and TRBJ2-7; a weak D match, TRBD2 (6 bases). Germline CDR1 reads SGHRS; CDR2 reads YFSETQ. CDR3 size: 16 residues. Trimming removed 1 base at V and 5 bases at J, with 19 bases between. In DNA, the CDR3 is TGCGCCAGCAGCTTGACAACCGGGACTCCCAGCCACGAGCAGTACGTC. This gives the protein CASSLTTGTPSHEQYV.

The sample holds many counts of this clonotype. The V call is TRBV18, the J call TRBJ1-1; D not certain. The CDR3 runs to 13 residues. CDR1 is KGHSH and CDR2 is LQKENI in the germline V gene. Trimming pared 6 bases from V and 1 base from J, leaving 9 bases between. CDR3 bases: TGTGCCAGCTCCCCCGACCCGAACACTGAAGCTTTCTTT. It translates to CASSPDPNTEAFF.

J is TRBJ2-7 and V is TRBV4-1, with a weak D call TRBD1 (6 bases). The CDR3 has 12 residues. Germline V gene lookup returns CDR1 MGHRA and CDR2 YSYEKL. V lost 4 bases to trimming and J lost 5 bases, with 9 bases between them. The CDR3 bases are TGCGCCAGCAGCCCACAGGGAAACGAGCAGTACTTC. Its translation is CASSPQGNEQYF.

The chain couples TRBV29-1 to TRBJ1-4, with 8 bases aligning to TRBD1. V lost 0 bases, J lost 7 bases, and 7 bases stayed unmatched. The CDR3 has 15 amino acids. Germline-derived CDR1 and CDR2 are SQVTM and ANQGSEA. The CDR3, as DNA: TGCAGCGTTGAAGACCTGGGGACAGGCCCTGAAAAACTGTTTTTT. Amino acid sequence: CSVEDLGTGPEKLFF.

In its sample, this clonotype was seen a few times. The V and J genes are TRBV4-3 and TRBJ1-4; 7 nucleotides match TRBD1. Germline V gene lookup returns CDR1 LGHNA and CDR2 YSLEER. V shed 0 bases, J shed 4 bases, and the junction held 11 bases outside the gene matches. CDR3 size: 18 residues. CDR3 loop: CASSQESRQGAINEKLFF. The CDR3, as DNA: TGCGCCAGCAGCCAAGAGTCCCGACAGGGAGCGATTAATGAAAAACTGTTTTTT.

The V gene is TRBV6-6, the J gene TRBJ1-6; D is ambiguous. Germline-derived CDR1 and CDR2 are MNHNY and SVGAGI (reference sequence). Trimming took 8 bases from V and 13 from J, leaving 21 bases between them. CDR3 size: 14 residues. CDR3 in amino acids: CASQREFEGGPLHF. CDR3 coding DNA: TGTGCCAGCCAACGGGAGTTCGAGGGTGGGCCCCTCCACTTT.

A few counts support this clonotype. The chain employs TRBV7-9 and TRBJ2-3; 7 nucleotides align to TRBD1. The CDR3 is 15 residues long. V shed 5 bases, J shed 6 bases, and the junction held 11 bases outside the gene matches. Germline V gene sequence: CDR1 SEHNR, CDR2 FQNEAQ (reference sequence). The CDR3, as DNA: TGTGCCAGCAGCCTTCTCTCGACAGGGAAGGATACGCAGTATTTT. Amino acids: CASSLLSTGKDTQYF.

V gene TRBV15 combines with J gene TRBJ2-6; no firm D call. In germline, CDR1 is LNHNV, CDR2 YYDKDF (reference sequence). V lost 5 bases, J lost 1 base, and 18 bases lay in between. The CDR3 is 18 residues long. The CDR3 sequence is CATSDPGRIRSGANVLTF. CDR3 DNA: TGTGCCACCAGCGACCCCGGCAGGATTAGGTCTGGGGCCAACGTCCTGACTTTC.

The chain recombines TRBV2 with TRBJ2-2; TRBD1 matches 9 bases. Trimming took 3 bases from V and 7 from J; bases not matched to a gene: 3. The CDR3 sequence is 14 residues long. Germline V lookup: CDR1 SNHLY, CDR2 FYNNEI. CDR3 coding DNA: TGTGCCAGCAGTGAGGACAGGGGTATCGGGGAGCTGTTTTTT. This gives the protein CASSEDRGIGELFF. Filled out from reference TRBV2 and TRBJ2-2, the complete variable domain reads EPEVTQTPSHQVTQMGQEVILRCVPISNHLYFYWYRQILGQKVEFLVSFYNNEISEKSEIFDDQFSVERPDGSNFTLKIRSTKLEDSAMYFCASSEDRGIGELFFGEGSRLTVL.

This chain links TRBV25-1 with TRBJ2-7; possibly TRBD1 for D (6 bases). CDR3 length: 15 amino acids. The V and J ends lost 6 bases and 5 bases respectively, with 20 bases between them. Germline-derived CDR1 and CDR2 are MGHDK and SYGVNS. In DNA form, the CDR3 reads TGTGCCAGCAGAGGAGACAGGCGTGGTTGGGACGAGCAGTACTTC. The encoded protein is CASRGDRRGWDEQYF.

This chain links TRBV24-1 with TRBJ2-3; D remains unclear. Trimming stripped 5 bases from V and 3 bases from J, with 17 bases between. CDR1 and CDR2 from the germline V gene are KGHDR and SFDVKD. This CDR3 comprises 16 residues. CDR3 residues: CATSAEPGYITDTQYF. The CDR3 DNA reads as TGTGCCACCAGTGCAGAACCGGGTTACATTACAGATACGCAGTATTTT.

V is TRBV7-2 and J is TRBJ1-4; D is unclear. Looked up from germline, CDR1 is SGHTA and CDR2 is FQGNSA. The CDR3 contains 15 residues. Trimming took off 5 bases at V and 3 bases at J, with 13 bases between the two ends. The CDR3 DNA is TGTGCCAGCAGCCTTCTGTACTCAGCTAATGAAAAACTGTTTTTT. Its protein product is CASSLLYSANEKLFF. Looking up the rest from reference TRBV7-2 and TRBJ1-4 gives the full variable domain: GAGVSQSPSNKVTEKGKDVELRCDPISGHTALYWYRQSLGQGLEFLIYFQGNSAPDKSGLPSDRFSAERTGGSVSTLTIQRTQQEDSAVYLCASSLLYSANEKLFFGSGTQLSVL.

The V and J genes are TRBV24-1 and TRBJ2-7; D tentatively fits TRBD1 or TRBD2 (5 bases each). Germline lookup yields CDR1 KGHDR and CDR2 SFDVKD. This CDR3 has 14 residues. CDR3 in DNA: TGTCCCACCGTTCCCGGGGCCAGCTTCTACGAGCAGTACGTC. Protein sequence: CPTVPGASFYEQYV.

At least ten counts were recorded for this clonotype. The chain combines TRBV29-1 with TRBJ2-4, with TRBD2 as a possible D gene (5 bases). Germline V CDR1 and CDR2: SQVTM, ANQGSEA. Trimming took off 2 bases at V and 3 bases at J, with 8 bases between the two ends. The CDR3 extends over 13 amino acids. CDR3 residues: CSVEMAGKNIQYF. The CDR3 DNA is TGCAGCGTTGAAATGGCGGGCAAAAACATTCAGTACTTC.

The rearrangement joins TRBV7-2 to TRBJ1-1; D is uncertain. The CDR3 totals 15 residues. The germline gives CDR1 SGHTA, CDR2 FQGNSA. Deletions cut 4 bases from V and 5 bases from J, with 17 bases between. CDR3 sequence (DNA): TGTGCCAGCAGCTCTTTCCCTGGATCCGGGACTGAAGCTTTCTTT. Residues: CASSSFPGSGTEAFF.

This clonotype was seen more than once but under ten times. The chain employs TRBV20-1 and TRBJ2-7, with unresolved D. In germline, CDR1 is DFQATT, CDR2 SNEGSKA (reference sequence). The length of the CDR3 is 14 residues. Trimming removed 0 bases at V and 0 bases at J, with 9 bases between. Written as DNA, the CDR3 is TGCAGTGCTAGAGAGCATATCAGCTCCTACGAGCAGTACGTC. Amino acids: CSAREHISSYEQYV.